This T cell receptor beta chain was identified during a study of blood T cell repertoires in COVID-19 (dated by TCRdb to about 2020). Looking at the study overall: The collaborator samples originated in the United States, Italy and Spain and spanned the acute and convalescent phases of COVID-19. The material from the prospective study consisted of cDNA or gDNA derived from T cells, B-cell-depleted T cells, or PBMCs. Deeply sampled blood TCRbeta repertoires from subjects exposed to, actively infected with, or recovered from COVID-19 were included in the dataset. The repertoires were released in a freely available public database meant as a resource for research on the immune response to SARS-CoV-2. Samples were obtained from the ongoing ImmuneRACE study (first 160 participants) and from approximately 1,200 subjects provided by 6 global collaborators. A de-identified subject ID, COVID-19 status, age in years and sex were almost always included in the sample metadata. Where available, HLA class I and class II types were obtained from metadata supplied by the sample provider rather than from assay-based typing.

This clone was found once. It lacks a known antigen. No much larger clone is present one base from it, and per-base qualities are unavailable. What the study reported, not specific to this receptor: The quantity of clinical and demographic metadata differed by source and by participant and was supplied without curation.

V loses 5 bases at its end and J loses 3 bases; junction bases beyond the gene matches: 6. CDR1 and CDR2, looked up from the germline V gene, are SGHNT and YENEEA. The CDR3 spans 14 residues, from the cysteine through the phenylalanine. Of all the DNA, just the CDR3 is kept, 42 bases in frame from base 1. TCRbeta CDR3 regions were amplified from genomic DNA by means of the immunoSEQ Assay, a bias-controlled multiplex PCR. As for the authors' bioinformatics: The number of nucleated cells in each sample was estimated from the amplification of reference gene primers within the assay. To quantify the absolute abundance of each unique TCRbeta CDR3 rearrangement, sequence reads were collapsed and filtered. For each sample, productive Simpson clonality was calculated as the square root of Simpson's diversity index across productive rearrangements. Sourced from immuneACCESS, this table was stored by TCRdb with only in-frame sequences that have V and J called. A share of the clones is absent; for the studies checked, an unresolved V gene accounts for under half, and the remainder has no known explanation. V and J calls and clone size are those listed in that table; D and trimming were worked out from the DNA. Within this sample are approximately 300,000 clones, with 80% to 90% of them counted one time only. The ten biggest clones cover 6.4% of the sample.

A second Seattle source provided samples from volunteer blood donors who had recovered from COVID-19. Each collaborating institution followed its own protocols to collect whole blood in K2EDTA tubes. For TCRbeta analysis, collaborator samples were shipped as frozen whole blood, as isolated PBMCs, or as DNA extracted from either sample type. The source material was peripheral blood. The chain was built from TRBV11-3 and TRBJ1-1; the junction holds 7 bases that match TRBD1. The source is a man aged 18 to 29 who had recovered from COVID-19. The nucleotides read TGTGCCAGCAGCGAGAGGGGGCGGGACACTGAAGCTTTCTTT. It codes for CASSERGRDTEAFF.